The entry that follows covers one T cell receptor (beta chain) sequence. Its recognized antigen is unknown. The CDR3 does not end in the conserved phenylalanine or tryptophan, so this is likely a read error. No DNA is shown, since the ends of the CDR3 on it are uncertain; the CDR3 is the one TCRdb lists. RNA was isolated from bulk unsorted tissue, and RNA quality was assessed with a NanoDrop ND-1000 and an Agilent 2100. The normal lung samples consisted of distant non-tumor tissue collected more than 3 cm from the tumor edge. Donors were newly diagnosed lung cancer patients admitted for thoracic surgery in China between August and November 2014, without prior chemotherapy. Anyone who had undergone radiotherapy or chemotherapy before, or who had another cancer at the same time, was left out of the study. Pieces of surgical tissue measuring 1-2 cm3 were kept in RNAlater solution and held at -80 degrees C until needed.

This record belongs to a study of tumor and adjacent non-tumor tissue in lung cancer (dated by TCRdb to 2016 to 2019). Looking at the study overall: The cohort included around twelve adenocarcinoma, 2 squamous cell carcinoma and 1 small cell lung cancer patients. The 15 enrolled patients, of whom some 10 were men and 5 were women, were aged about 30 to 80 years and were diagnosed with TNM stage I to III disease. A total of 95 million to 150 million productive TCRbeta reads were generated by sequencing, corresponding to an average of about 4.17 million reads per sample. Bulk TCRbeta repertoires were compared between lung tumor tissue and matched distant non-tumor lung tissue obtained from around 16 lung cancer patients. TCRbeta CDR3 sequencing was performed on thirty paired specimens, with one tumor sample and one normal lung sample collected per patient. What the study reported, not specific to this receptor: Only about 15 patients were included in the cohort, and the need for larger samples and more detailed clinical data was noted by the authors. The sequencing platform is not named in the methods, and unique molecular identifiers are not mentioned. In normal lung, the top 100 clones accounted for a significantly larger cumulative share of the repertoire than in tumor tissue. TCR diversity was significantly higher in younger patients, and higher tumor TCR diversity was associated with shorter overall and disease-free survival. TCR diversity (inverse Simpson) was significantly higher in tumor than in normal lung tissue (roughly 430 vs 170, P = 0.0075, Mann-Whitney U test). Peripheral blood was not sequenced, so blood TCRbeta repertoires were not examined in the lung cancer patients of the study.

Library construction relied on multiplex PCR. Sequencing took place on an Illumina HiSeq 2500. TCRbeta libraries were constructed through three rounds of nested PCR with primers (Table S4) according to protocols modified from ARM-PCR. Before sequencing, PCR products of 200-500 bp were excised from the gel and purified with the QIAquick gel extraction kit. The paper's data handling went like this. Reads were cleaned with Trimmomatic, merged with FLASH into complete CDR3 sequences, and assigned to V(D)J germline segments with MiTCR. Clonal diversity was computed as the inverse Simpson's index with VDJtools. A read counted as productive if the sequence was in-frame and lacked a premature stop codon. In-frame beta chains were kept once TCRdb had trimmed the public reads at Q25 with fastp and called clones with MiXCR. Identical CDR3 protein sequences are pooled into one entry, listed with their most common genes and DNA. V and J calls and clone size were set by TCRdb, not the authors. The sample records about 67,000 distinct CDR3 sequences, approximately 73% of which are singletons. Less than 50% of the sample is held by the ten biggest clonotypes.

Inclusive of both ends, the CDR3 amounts to 15 amino acids. The receptor's source is a man in his sixties with non-small cell lung cancer. The source material was distant non-tumor lung tissue. The chain is made from TRBV12-3 or TRBV12-4 and TRBJ2-1; the table's TRBD2 call for D was not verified on the DNA. Here the CDR3 is given as CISSFPQRDHNEQFL.